This T cell receptor beta chain is drawn from a study of sequential checkpoint blockade in melanoma. Regarding the study as a whole: Response in arm A was associated with pretreatment TIL clonality.

Some clones are missing from TCRdb's copy, which holds only in-frame ones; the method was immunoSEQ multiplex PCR. Seen here are fewer than 5,000 clones, around 19% observed once, and the top ten hold 20% to 25%. Losses at the gene ends were 3 bases for V and 5 bases for J; bases not matched to a gene: 9. This CDR3 contains 15 residues. Germline values: CDR1 SGDLS, CDR2 YYNGEE. This clone has more than one count but fewer than ten. Its antigen remains unknown. Noted treatment: randomized to nivolumab then ipilimumab (arm A) or the reverse (arm B). This clonotype originated in a human patient with melanoma. Some clones in this sample may be carry-over from other donors' samples. The sequenced sample was tumor tissue (inferred from file names), obtained from a patient given nivolumab and ipilimumab in sequence. The chain recombines TRBV9 with TRBJ2-7; TRBD1 agrees at 9 bases. CDR3 DNA: TGTGCCAGCAGCGCACGGACAGGGGTAATGGACGAGCAGTACTTC. Translating it yields CASSARTGVMDEQYF.